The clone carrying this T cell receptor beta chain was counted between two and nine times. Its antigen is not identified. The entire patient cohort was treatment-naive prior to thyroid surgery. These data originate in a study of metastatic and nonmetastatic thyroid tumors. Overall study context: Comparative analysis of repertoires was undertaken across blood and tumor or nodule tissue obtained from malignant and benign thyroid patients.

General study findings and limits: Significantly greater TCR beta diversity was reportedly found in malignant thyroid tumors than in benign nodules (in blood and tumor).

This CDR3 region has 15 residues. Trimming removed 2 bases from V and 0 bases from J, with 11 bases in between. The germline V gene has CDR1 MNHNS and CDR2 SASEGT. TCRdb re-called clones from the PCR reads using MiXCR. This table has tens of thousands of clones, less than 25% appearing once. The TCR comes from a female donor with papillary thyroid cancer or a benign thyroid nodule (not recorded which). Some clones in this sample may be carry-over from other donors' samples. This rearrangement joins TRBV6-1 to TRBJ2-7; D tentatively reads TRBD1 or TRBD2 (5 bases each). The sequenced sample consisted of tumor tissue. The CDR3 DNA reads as TGTGCCAGCAGTGAAAGGTCAGGGAGCTCCTACGAGCAGTACTTC. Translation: CASSERSGSSYEQYF.